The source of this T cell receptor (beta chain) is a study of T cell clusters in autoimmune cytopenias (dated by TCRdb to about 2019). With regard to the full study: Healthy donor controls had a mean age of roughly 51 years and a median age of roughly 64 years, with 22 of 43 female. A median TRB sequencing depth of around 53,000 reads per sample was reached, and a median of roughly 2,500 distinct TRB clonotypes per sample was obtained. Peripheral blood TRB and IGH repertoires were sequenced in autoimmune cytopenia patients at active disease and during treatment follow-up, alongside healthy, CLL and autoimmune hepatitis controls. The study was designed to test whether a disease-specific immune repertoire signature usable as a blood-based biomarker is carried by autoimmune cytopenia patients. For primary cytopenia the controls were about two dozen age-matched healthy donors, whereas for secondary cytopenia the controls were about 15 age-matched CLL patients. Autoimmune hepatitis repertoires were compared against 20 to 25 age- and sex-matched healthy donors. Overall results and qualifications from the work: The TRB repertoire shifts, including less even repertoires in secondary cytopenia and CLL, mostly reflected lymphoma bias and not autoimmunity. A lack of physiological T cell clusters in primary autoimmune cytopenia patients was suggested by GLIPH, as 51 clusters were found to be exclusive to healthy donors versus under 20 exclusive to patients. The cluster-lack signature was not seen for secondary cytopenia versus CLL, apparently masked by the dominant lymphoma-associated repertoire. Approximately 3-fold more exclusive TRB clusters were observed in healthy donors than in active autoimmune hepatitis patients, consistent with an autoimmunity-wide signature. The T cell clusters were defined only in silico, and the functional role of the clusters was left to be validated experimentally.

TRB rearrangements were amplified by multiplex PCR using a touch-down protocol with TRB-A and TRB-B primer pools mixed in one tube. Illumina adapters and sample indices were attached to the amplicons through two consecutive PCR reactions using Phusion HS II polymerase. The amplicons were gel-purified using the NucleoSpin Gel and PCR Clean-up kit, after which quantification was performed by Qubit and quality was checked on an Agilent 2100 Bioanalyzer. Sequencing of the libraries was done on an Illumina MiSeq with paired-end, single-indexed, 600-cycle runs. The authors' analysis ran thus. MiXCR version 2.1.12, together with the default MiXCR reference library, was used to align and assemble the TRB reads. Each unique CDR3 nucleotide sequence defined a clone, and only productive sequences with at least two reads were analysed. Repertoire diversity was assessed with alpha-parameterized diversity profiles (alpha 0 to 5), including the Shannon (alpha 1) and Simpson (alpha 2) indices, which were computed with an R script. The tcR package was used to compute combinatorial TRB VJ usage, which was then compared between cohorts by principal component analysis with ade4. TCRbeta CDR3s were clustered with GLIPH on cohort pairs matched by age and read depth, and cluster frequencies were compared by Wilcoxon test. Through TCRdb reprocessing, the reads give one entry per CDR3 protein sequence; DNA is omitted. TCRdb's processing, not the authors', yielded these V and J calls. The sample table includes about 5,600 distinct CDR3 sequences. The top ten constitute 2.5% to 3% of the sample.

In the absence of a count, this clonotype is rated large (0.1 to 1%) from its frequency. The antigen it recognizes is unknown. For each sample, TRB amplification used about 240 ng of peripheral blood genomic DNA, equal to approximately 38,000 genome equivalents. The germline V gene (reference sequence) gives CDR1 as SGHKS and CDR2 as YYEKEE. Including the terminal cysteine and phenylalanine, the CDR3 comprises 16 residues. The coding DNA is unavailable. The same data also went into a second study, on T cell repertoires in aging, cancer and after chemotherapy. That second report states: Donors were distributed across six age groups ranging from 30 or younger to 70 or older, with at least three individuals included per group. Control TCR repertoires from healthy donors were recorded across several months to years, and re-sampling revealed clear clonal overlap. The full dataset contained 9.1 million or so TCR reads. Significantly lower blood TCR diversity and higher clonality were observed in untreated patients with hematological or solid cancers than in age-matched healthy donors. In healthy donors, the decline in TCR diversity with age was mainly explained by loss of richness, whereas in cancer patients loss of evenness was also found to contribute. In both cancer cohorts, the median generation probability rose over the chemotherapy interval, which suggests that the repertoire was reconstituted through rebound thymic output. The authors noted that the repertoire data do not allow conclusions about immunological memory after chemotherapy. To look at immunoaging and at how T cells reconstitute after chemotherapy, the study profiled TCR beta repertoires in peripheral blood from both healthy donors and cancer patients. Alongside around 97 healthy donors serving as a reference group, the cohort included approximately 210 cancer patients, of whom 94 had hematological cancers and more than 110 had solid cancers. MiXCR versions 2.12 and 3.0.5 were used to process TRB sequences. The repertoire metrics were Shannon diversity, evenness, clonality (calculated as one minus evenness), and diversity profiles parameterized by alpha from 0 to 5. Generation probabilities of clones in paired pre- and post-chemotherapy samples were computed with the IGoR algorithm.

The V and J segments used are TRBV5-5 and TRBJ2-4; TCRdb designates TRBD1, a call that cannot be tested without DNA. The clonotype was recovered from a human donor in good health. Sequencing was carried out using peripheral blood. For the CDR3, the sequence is CASSLEWSGGRNIQYF.